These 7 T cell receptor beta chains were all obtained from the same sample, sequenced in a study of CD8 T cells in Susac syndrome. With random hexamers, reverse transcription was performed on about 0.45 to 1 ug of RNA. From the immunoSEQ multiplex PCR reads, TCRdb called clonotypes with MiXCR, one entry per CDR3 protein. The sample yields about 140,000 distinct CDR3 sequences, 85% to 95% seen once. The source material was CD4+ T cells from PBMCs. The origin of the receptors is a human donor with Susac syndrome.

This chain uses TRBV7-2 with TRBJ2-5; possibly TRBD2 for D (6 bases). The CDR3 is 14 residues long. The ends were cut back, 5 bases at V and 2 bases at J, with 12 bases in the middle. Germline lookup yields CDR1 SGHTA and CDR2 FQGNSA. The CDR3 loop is CASSPEGLQETQYF. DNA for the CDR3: TGTGCCAGCAGCCCGGAGGGACTTCAAGAGACCCAGTACTTC.

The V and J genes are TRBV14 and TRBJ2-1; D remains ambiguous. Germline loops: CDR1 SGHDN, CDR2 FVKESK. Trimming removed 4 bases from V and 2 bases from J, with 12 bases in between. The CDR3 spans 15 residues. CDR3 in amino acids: CASSLFSETYNEQFF. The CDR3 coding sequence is TGTGCCAGCAGCCTTTTCTCAGAAACCTACAATGAGCAGTTCTTC.

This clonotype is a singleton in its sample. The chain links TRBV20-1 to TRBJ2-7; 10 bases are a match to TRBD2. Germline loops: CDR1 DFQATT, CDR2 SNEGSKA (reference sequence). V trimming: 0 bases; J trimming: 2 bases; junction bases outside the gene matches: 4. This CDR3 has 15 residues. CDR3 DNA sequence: TGCAGTGCTAGAGATCGACTAGCGGGCCCCTACGAGCAGTACTTC. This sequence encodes CSARDRLAGPYEQYF.

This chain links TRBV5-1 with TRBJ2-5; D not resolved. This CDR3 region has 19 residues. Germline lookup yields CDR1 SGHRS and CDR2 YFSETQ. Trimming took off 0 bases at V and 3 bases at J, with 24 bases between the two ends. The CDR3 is CASSLEPPVGRQIKETQYF. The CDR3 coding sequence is TGCGCCAGCAGCTTGGAACCCCCGGTTGGCAGGCAAATTAAAGAGACCCAGTACTTC.

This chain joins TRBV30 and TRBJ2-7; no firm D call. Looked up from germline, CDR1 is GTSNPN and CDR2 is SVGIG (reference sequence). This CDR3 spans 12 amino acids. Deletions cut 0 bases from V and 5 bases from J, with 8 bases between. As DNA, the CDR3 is TGTGCCTGGAGTGTTCTGGACGACGAGCAGTACTTC. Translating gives CAWSVLDDEQYF.

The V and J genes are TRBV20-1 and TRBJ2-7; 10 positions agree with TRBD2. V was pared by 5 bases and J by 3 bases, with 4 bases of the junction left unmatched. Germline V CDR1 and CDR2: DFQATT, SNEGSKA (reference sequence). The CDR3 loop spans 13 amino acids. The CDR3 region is CSAGTSEHYEQYF. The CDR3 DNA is TGCAGTGCTGGGACTAGCGAGCACTACGAGCAGTACTTC.

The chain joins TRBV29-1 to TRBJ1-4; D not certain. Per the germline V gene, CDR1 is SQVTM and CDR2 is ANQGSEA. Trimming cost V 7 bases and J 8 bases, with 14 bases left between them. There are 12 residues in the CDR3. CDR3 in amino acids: CSAARSPEKLFF. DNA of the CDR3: TGCAGCGCCGCTCGCTCTCCAGAAAAACTGTTTTTT.